This T cell receptor (beta chain) was recorded in a study of breast tumors, draining lymph nodes, adjacent tissues. Points from the study as a whole: Compared with basal-like, luminal-like tumors shared significantly more repertoire with nontumor tissue. Tumor repertoires ranked between lymph nodes and nontumor tissue in diversity, with V and J gene preferences. The data were judged consistent with most tumor T cells coming from lymph node and expanding in tumor.

TCRdb re-called the multiplex PCR reads through MiXCR, storing one row per CDR3 protein. The top ten hold less than 9% of the sample, which has some 21,000 distinct CDR3 sequences, roughly 45% seen once. Worth noting for this clonotype: Its antigen remains unidentified.

V was clipped by 3 bases and J by 7 bases; unmatched bases: 7. The CDR3 sequence is 13 residues long. From germline, CDR1 is SGHNT and CDR2 YYREEE (reference sequence). Sequences were obtained from breast tumor tissue. The TCR sequence derives from a female donor with breast cancer. Some clones in this sample may be carry-over from other donors' samples. This chain links TRBV5-4 with TRBJ2-7; 7 bases match TRBD2. CDR3 coding DNA: TGTGCCAGCAGCTCTGGGGGGGGATGGGAGCAGTACTTC. It yields the protein CASSSGGGWEQYF.